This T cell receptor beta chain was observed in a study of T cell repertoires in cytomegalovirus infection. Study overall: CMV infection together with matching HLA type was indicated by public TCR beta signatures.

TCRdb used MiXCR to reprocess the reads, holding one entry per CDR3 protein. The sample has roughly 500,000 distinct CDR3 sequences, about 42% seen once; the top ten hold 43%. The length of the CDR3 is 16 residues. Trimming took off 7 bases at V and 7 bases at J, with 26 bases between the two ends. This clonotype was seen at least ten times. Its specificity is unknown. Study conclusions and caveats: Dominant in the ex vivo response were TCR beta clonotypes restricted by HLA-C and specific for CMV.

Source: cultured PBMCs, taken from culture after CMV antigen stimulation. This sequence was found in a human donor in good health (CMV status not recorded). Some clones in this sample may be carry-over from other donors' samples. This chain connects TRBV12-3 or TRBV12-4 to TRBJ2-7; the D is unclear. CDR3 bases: TGTGCCAGCACCTTCTCCCGGGCTACAAGTATAAGGGAGCAGTACTTC. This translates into CASTFSRATSIREQYF.